The following is a T cell receptor (beta chain) sequence with its context. The antigen it binds to is not known. No base quality values were provided; no much bigger clone lies one nucleotide off. Per the germline V gene (reference sequence), MNHEY is the CDR1 and SMNVEV is the CDR2. Measured from the cysteine to the phenylalanine, the CDR3 is 17 residues long. The kept DNA is CDR3 alone, 51 bases in frame from the first base. V loses 5 bases of germline sequence and J loses 2 bases, and the interval between the two ends is 19 bases. This sample is drawn from a study of T cells in localized non-small cell lung cancer (dated by TCRdb to 2020 to 2021). Background for the entire study: The study analyzed T cell repertoires of 200 to 300 early-stage NSCLC patients, comparing tumors and uninvolved tumor-adjacent lungs. The cohort comprised a few hundred treatment-naïve NSCLC patients with resected, localized lung tumors. A mean age of around 69 years was recorded for the NSCLC patients, of whom under 150 were male and about a hundred were female.

At diagnosis, peripheral blood, uninvolved tumor-adjacent lung and tumor were collected and were preserved as a mix of fresh-frozen and FFPE material. Blood samples were analyzed as peripheral blood mononuclear cells for TCR repertoire profiling. TCR beta CDR3 regions were sequenced from DNA using the immunoSEQ Assay. Under the source paper's analysis protocol: T cell density was computed as TCR beta template counts normalized to usable DNA estimated by amplifying housekeeping genes. Richness was estimated with the preseqR package, extrapolating to 400,000 templates for PBMC samples and 120,000 templates for tissue samples. Clonality was defined by subtracting Pielou's evenness from one. Tissue-enriched TCRs were identified through differential abundance testing performed on productive amino-acid clonotypes, with a minimum total count of 5 and an alpha of 0.1. The Jaccard Index and the Morisita Overlap Index were used to quantify repertoire overlap between compartments. TCR beta CDR3s were clustered by GLIPH together with public tetramer-defined viral CDR3s, and at least three viral sequences plus V-gene enrichment were required for viral motifs. TCRdb obtained this table from immuneACCESS and retained in-frame rearrangements with V and J assigned. These tables miss some clones; where compared with another copy, unresolved V genes account for less than half of the shortfall, and the remainder is unexplained. D and trimming come from the DNA, and the V and J calls and clone size come from that table. This sample is represented by roughly 25,000 clones; 65% to 85% of them were singletons. The ten largest clones capture about 4.8% of the sample.

The paper's findings and limits, for the study overall: Higher blood T cell density associated with longer overall survival, while higher adjacent-lung clonality associated with shorter survival. Because multi-region tumor sequencing was not done, intratumor heterogeneity could not be ruled out. Of the top 100 tumor clones, a median of 57 were detected in paired uninvolved adjacent lung; 28 were also among that lung's top 100. Uninvolved tumor-adjacent lung showed the highest T cell clonality, higher than tumor, which suggests more focused antigenic responses in the adjacent lung. Because of the exploratory design, TCR variables were selected using unadjusted p-values without false-discovery rate correction.

The sequencing used PBMCs, collected before any cancer treatment. The receptor's source is a man aged 35-75 years with stage II lung adenocarcinoma. The rearrangement combines TRBV27 with TRBJ2-4, with TRBD1 as a weak D call on 6 bases. The CDR3 protein sequence reads: CASSPTSTGLSKNIQYF. The bases are TGTGCCAGCAGTCCTACCTCCACAGGGCTGTCCAAAAACATTCAGTACTTC.